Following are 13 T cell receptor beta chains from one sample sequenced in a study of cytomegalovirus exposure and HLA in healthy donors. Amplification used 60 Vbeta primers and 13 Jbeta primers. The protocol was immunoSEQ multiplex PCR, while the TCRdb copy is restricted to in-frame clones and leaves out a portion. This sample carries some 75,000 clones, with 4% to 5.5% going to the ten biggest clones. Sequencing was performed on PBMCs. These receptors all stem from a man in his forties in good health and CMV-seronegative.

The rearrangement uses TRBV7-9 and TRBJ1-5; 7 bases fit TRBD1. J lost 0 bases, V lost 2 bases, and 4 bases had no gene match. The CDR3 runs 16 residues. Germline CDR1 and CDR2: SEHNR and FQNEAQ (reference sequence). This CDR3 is CASSLNRGYSNQPQHF. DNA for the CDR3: TGTGCCAGCAGCTTAAACAGGGGCTATAGCAATCAGCCCCAGCATTTT.

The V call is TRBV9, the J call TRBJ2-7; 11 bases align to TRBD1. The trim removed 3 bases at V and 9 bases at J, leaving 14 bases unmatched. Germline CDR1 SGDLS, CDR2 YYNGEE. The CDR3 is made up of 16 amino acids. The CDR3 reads CASSATPGTGGGRQYF. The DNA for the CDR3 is TGTGCCAGCAGCGCGACACCCGGGACAGGGGGGGGTAGGCAGTACTTC. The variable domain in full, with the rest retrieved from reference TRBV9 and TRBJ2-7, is DSGVTQTPKHLITATGQRVTLRCSPRSGDLSVYWYQQSLDQGLQFLIQYYNGEERAKGNILERFSAQQFPDLHSELNLSSLELGDSALYFCASSATPGTGGGRQYFGPGTRLTVT.

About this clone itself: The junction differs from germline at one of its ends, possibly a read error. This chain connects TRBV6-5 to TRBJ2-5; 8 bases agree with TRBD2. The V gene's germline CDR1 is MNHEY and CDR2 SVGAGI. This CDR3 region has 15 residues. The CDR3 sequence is CASSYGGGKQETQYF. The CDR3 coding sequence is TGTGCCAGTAGTTACGGGGGGGGAAAACAAGAGACCCAGTACTTC.

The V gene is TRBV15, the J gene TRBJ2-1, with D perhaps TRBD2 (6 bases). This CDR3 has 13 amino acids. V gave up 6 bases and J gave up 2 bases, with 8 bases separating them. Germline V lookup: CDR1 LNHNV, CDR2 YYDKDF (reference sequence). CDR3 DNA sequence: TGTGCCACCAGGGAGGGTCCCTACAATGAGCAGTTCTTC. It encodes CATREGPYNEQFF. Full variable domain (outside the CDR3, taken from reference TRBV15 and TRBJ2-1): DAMVIQNPRYQVTQFGKPVTLSCSQTLNHNVMYWYQQKSSQAPKLLFHYYDKDFNNEADTPDNFQSRRPNTSFCFLDIRSPGLGDTAMYLCATREGPYNEQFFGPGTRLTVL.

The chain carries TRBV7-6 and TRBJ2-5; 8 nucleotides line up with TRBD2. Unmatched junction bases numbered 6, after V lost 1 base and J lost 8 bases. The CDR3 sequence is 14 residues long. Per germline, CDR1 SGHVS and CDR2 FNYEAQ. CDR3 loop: CASSLVGLEKTQYF. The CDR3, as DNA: TGTGCCAGCAGCTTAGTGGGACTAGAGAAAACCCAGTACTTC.

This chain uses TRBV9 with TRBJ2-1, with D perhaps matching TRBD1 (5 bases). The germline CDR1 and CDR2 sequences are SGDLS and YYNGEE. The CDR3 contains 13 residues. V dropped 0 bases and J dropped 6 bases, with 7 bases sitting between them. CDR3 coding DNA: TGTGCCAGCAGCGTAGGTCAGGGCAATGAGCAGTTCTTC. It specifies CASSVGQGNEQFF.

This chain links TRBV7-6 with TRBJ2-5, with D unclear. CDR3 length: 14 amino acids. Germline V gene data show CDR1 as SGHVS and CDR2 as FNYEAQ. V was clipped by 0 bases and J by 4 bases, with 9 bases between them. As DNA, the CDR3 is TGTGCCAGCAGCTTAGCGGCCGCCCGAGAGACCCAGTACTTC. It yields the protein CASSLAAARETQYF. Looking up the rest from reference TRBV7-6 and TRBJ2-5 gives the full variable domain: GAGVSQSPRYKVTKRGQDVALRCDPISGHVSLYWYRQALGQGPEFLTYFNYEAQQDKSGLPNDRFSAERPEGSISTLTIQRTEQRDSAMYRCASSLAAARETQYFGPGTRLLVL.

The CDR3 DNA is TGTGCCAGCAGTGAAGGGGTAGGGGGCGGTGGGGCCAACGTCCTGACTTTC. Protein: CASSEGVGGGGANVLTF. The chain combines TRBV6-1 with TRBJ2-6; TRBD1 agrees at 7 bases. Germline-derived CDR1 and CDR2 are MNHNS and SASEGT. V was clipped by 1 base and J by 3 bases; unmatched bases: 6. The CDR3 runs to 17 residues.

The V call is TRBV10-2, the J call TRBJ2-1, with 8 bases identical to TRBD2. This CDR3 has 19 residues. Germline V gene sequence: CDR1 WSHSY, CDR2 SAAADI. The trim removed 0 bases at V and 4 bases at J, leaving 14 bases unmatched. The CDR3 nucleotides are TGCGCCAGCAGTGAGTCATTTAGCGGGGACGCGACCCCTTACAATGAGCAGTTCTTC. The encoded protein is CASSESFSGDATPYNEQFF.

The CDR3 is CASSWEGGIQETQYF. In DNA, the CDR3 is TGTGCCAGCAGTTGGGAGGGAGGGATCCAAGAGACCCAGTACTTC. The genes are TRBV6-5 and TRBJ2-5, with TRBD2 identical over 7 bases. The trim removed 4 bases at V and 1 base at J, leaving 6 bases unmatched. The CDR3 covers 15 residues. Germline CDR1 is MNHEY and CDR2 is SVGAGI.

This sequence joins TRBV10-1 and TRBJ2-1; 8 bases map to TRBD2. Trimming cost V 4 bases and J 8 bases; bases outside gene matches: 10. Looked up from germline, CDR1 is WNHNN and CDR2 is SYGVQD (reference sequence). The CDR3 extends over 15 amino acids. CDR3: CASSGRAGGLDEQFF. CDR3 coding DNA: TGCGCCAGCAGTGGGAGGGCGGGAGGACTTGATGAGCAGTTCTTC.

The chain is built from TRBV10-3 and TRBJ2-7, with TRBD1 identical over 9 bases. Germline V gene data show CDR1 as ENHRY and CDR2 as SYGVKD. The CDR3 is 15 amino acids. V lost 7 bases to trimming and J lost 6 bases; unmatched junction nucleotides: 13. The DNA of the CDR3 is TGTGCCATCAAACCAGGACAGGGGAACGGCGGCGAGCAGTACTTC. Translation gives CAIKPGQGNGGEQYF.

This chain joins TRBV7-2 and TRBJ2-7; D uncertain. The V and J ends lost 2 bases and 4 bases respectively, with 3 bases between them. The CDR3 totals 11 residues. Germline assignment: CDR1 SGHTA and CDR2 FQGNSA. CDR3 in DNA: TGTGCCAGCAGCTTAATATACGAGCAGTACTTC. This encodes CASSLIYEQYF.